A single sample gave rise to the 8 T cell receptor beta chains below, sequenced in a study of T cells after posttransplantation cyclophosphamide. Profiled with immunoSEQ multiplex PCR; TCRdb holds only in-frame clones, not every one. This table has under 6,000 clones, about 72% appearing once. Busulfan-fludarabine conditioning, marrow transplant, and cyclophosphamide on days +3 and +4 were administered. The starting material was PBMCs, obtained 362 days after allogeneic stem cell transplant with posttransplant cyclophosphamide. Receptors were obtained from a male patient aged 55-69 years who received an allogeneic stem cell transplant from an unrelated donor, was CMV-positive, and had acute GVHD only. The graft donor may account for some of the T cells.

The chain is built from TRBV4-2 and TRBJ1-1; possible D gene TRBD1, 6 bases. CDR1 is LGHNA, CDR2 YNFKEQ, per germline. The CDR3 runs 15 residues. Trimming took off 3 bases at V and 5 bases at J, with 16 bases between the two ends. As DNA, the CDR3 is TGTGCCAGCAGCCATGCCTTGAAGGGGGATACTGAAGCTTTCTTT. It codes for CASSHALKGDTEAFF.

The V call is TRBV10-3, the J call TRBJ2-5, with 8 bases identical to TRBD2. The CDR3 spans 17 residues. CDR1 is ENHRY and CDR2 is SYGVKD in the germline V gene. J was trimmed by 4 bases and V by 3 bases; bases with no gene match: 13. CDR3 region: CAISDGPAGARGETQYF. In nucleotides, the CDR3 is TGTGCCATCAGTGATGGTCCAGCGGGAGCTCGGGGAGAGACCCAGTACTTC.

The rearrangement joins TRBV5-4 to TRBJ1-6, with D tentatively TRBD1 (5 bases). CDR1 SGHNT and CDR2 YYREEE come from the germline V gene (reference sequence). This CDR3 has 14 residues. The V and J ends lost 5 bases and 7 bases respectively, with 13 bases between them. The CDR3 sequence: CASRPSGGNSPLHF. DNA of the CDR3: TGTGCCAGCAGGCCCTCCGGGGGAAATTCACCCCTCCACTTT.

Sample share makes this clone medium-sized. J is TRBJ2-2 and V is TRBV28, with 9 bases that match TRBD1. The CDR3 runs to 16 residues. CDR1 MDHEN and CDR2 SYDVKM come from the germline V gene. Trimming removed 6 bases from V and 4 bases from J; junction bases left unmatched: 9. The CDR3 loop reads CASSLRRDRVTGELFF. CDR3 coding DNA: TGTGCCAGCAGCCTCCGCCGGGACAGGGTCACCGGGGAGCTGTTTTTT. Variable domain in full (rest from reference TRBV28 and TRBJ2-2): DVKVTQSSRYLVKRTGEKVFLECVQDMDHENMFWYRQDPGLGLRLIYFSYDVKMKEKGDIPEGYSVSREKKERFSLILESASTNQTSMYLCASSLRRDRVTGELFFGEGSRLTVL.

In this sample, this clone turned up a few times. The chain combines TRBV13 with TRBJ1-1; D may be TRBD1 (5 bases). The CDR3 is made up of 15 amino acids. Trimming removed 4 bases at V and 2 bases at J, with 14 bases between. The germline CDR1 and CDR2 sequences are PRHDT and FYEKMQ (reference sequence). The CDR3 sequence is CASSSQEGVNTEAFF. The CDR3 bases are TGTGCCAGCAGCTCCCAAGAAGGGGTTAACACTGAAGCTTTCTTT. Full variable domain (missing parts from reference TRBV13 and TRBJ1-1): AAGVIQSPRHLIKEKRETATLKCYPIPRHDTVYWYQQGPGQDPQFLISFYEKMQSDKGSIPDRFSAQQFSDYHSELNMSSLELGDSALYFCASSSQEGVNTEAFFGQGTRLTVV.

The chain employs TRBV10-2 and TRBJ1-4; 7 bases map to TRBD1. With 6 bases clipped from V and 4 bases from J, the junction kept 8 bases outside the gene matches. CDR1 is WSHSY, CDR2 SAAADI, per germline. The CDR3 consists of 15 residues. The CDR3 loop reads CASRKRAGGNEKLFF. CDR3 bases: TGCGCCAGCAGGAAGCGGGCAGGGGGTAATGAAAAACTGTTTTTT.

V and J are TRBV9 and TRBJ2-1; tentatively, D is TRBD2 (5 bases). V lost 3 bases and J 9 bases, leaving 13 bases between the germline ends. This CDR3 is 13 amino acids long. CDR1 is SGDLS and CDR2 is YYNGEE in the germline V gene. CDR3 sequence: CASSGRRGLEQFF. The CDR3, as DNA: TGTGCCAGCAGCGGACGCCGGGGTCTTGAGCAGTTCTTC. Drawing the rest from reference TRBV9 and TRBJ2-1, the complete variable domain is DSGVTQTPKHLITATGQRVTLRCSPRSGDLSVYWYQQSLDQGLQFLIQYYNGEERAKGNILERFSAQQFPDLHSELNLSSLELGDSALYFCASSGRRGLEQFFGPGTRLTVL.

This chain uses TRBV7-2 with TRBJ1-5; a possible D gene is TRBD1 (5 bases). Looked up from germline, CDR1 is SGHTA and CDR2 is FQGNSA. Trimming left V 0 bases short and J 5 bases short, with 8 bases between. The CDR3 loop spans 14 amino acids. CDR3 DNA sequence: TGTGCCAGCAGCTTAGCCTCGGGGGATCAGCCCCAGCATTTT. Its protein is CASSLASGDQPQHF.